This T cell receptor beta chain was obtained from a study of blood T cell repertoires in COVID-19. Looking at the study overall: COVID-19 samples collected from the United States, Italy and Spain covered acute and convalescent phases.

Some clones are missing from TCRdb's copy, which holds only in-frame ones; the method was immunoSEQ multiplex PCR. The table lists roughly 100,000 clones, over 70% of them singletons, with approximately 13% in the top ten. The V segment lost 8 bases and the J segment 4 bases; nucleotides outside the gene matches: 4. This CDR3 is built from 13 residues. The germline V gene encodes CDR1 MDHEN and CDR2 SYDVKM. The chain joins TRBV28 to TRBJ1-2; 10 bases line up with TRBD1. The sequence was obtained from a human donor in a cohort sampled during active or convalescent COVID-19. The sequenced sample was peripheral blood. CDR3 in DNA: TGTGCCAGCCGTAGGACAGGGGGCTATGGCTACACCTTC. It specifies CASRRTGGYGYTF.